The T cell receptor (beta chain) under discussion was sequenced for a study of T cells in Graves' hyperthyroidism and ophthalmopathy. Study context: At initial diagnosis, before any treatment had begun, peripheral blood was obtained.

This clonotype came up many times. V trimming: 6 bases; J trimming: 15 bases; junction bases outside the gene matches: 12. Per the germline V gene, CDR1 is MDHEN and CDR2 is SYDVKM. The CDR3 spans 13 residues. Amplification of TCR beta CDR3 regions was performed using RNA transcripts as template. The HTBI set primed first-round TCR CDR3 RT-PCR. TCRdb reanalysed the multiplex PCR reads using MiXCR and keeps one entry per CDR3 protein. The sample lists approximately 530,000 distinct CDR3 sequences, 16% occurring once. This clonotype was obtained from a woman aged 18-29 years with Graves' hyperthyroidism. The sequenced sample consisted of blood. V gene TRBV28 combines with J gene TRBJ2-1; 9 bases fit TRBD2. The CDR3 region has the DNA TGTGCCAGCAGCCTGGATAGCGGGAGAACCGTGTTCTTC. This gives the protein CASSLDSGRTVFF. The full variable domain, completed using reference TRBV28 and TRBJ2-1, is DVKVTQSSRYLVKRTGEKVFLECVQDMDHENMFWYRQDPGLGLRLIYFSYDVKMKEKGDIPEGYSVSREKKERFSLILESASTNQTSMYLCASSLDSGRTVFFGPGTRLTVL.